Shown below are 22 T cell receptor beta chains from a single sample sequenced in a study of Ad26.COV2.S vaccination and SARS-CoV-2 variants. As to treatment: approximately 18 received Ad26.COV2.S at low or high dose, single or two shots; 5 received placebo; per-sample allocation not given. Sampling occurred on day 63 after the first vaccine or placebo injection. The protocol was immunoSEQ multiplex PCR, while the TCRdb copy is restricted to in-frame clones and leaves out a portion. The sample gives 400,000 or so clones, approximately 91% of which show up once; 3% to 3.5% is in the top ten. This specimen was peripheral blood, taken in a trial of Ad26.COV2.S vaccine versus placebo. These receptors came from a person aged 18-60 years who received the Ad26.COV2.S COVID-19 vaccine or a placebo.

The V and J genes are TRBV11-2 and TRBJ1-1; D possibly corresponds to TRBD1 (6 bases). CDR3 length: 13 residues. V lost 6 bases to trimming and J lost 8 bases, with 16 bases between them. Per the germline V gene, CDR1 is SGHAT and CDR2 is FQNNGV. CDR3 amino acids: CASRSRGQTEAFF. CDR3 DNA sequence: TGTGCCAGCAGGTCCCGGGGGCAGACAGAAGCTTTCTTT. The full variable domain, its missing parts supplied by reference TRBV11-2 and TRBJ1-1, is EAGVAQSPRYKIIEKRQSVAFWCNPISGHATLYWYQQILGQGPKLLIQFQNNGVVDDSQLPKDRFSAERLKGVDSTLKIQPAKLEDSAVYLCASRSRGQTEAFFGQGTRLTVV.

The genes are TRBV3-1 (or the pseudogene TRBV3-2) and TRBJ1-2; D possibly corresponds to TRBD1 (5 bases). With 5 bases removed from V and 3 bases from J, the gap between germline ends came to 16 bases. The CDR3 has 15 residues. CDR1 LGHDT and CDR2 YNNKEL come from the germline V gene (reference sequence). The CDR3 loop is CASSNTRALDYGYTF. CDR3 bases: TGTGCCAGCAGCAATACCAGGGCGTTGGACTATGGCTACACCTTC.

This clone is a singleton in its sample. The chain recombines TRBV5-6 with TRBJ2-5, with a tentative D call TRBD1 (6 bases). Germline CDR1 and CDR2: SGHDT and YYEEEE. V was pared by 1 base and J by 4 bases, with 23 bases between. The CDR3 length is 18 residues. CDR3 sequence reads: CASSLSTGPRPAGETQYF. CDR3 bases: TGTGCCAGCAGCTTGAGTACAGGGCCTCGTCCGGCAGGAGAGACCCAGTACTTC.

This rearrangement joins TRBV18 to TRBJ1-1; no reliable D call. The CDR3 runs to 13 residues. V dropped 1 base and J dropped 3 bases, with 6 bases sitting between them. Germline CDR1 is KGHSH and CDR2 is LQKENI. The CDR3 here is CASSPLDDTEAFF. The CDR3 bases are TGTGCCAGCTCACCACTAGATGACACTGAAGCTTTCTTT.

V and J are TRBV6-5 and TRBJ1-2, with a tentative D call TRBD1 (5 bases). The CDR3 length is 13 residues. Germline V gives CDR1 MNHEY, CDR2 SVGAGI. Trimming left V 3 bases short and J 4 bases short, with 9 bases between. The CDR3: CASSYTGGYGYTF. The DNA of the CDR3 is TGTGCCAGCAGTTATACGGGGGGCTATGGCTACACCTTC.

The chain has TRBV7-9 and TRBJ2-2; D ambiguous. The CDR3 covers 15 residues. CDR1 is SEHNR, CDR2 FQNEAQ, per germline (reference sequence). Trimming left V 2 bases short and J 7 bases short, with 14 bases between. The CDR3 DNA reads TGTGCCAGCAGCTTAATAGTCATGCGGAGCGGGGAGCTGTTTTTT. Residues: CASSLIVMRSGELFF.

This clone was seen once. Within the sample, other DNA sequences also encode this same CDR3. This rearrangement joins TRBV29-1 to TRBJ2-7; 9 bases line up with TRBD1. This CDR3 contains 12 residues. V lost 3 bases, J lost 4 bases, and 1 base stayed unmatched. Germline V CDR1 and CDR2: SQVTM, ANQGSEA. CDR3: CSVEGQGYEQYF. CDR3 sequence (DNA): TGCAGCGTTGAGGGACAGGGTTACGAGCAGTACTTC.

V gene TRBV28 combines with J gene TRBJ1-2, with no clear D. Germline CDR1 is MDHEN and CDR2 is SYDVKM. CDR3 length equals 13 residues. Between the trimmed V and J ends, which lost 4 bases and 13 bases, there was a span of 19 bases. CDR3 sequence (DNA): TGTGCCAGCAGTTCATCTCACCAGACACCGGGCACCTTC. Translating gives CASSSSHQTPGTF.

V usage is TRBV15 and J usage is TRBJ1-3; D not certain. The CDR3 spans 13 residues. V was trimmed by 4 bases and J by 3 bases, leaving 7 bases between them. CDR1 LNHNV and CDR2 YYDKDF come from the germline V gene (reference sequence). The chain's CDR3 is CATSKALGNTIYF. For the CDR3, the DNA is TGTGCCACCAGCAAGGCACTTGGAAACACCATATATTTT.

The chain uses TRBV7-2 and TRBJ1-2; 7 bases fit TRBD1. Trimming took 1 base from V and 8 from J; bases not matched to a gene: 7. The CDR3 has 14 amino acids. Germline values: CDR1 SGHTA, CDR2 FQGNSA. The CDR3 loop reads CASSLERQGRGYTF. In DNA form, the CDR3 reads TGTGCCAGCAGCTTAGAACGACAGGGAAGAGGCTACACCTTC.

The V and J genes are TRBV19 and TRBJ1-3; D is unclear. The CDR3 has 11 residues. CDR1 is LNHDA, CDR2 SQIVND, per germline (reference sequence). The CDR3 DNA follows: TGTGGGGCAGTCTCTGGAAACACCATATATTTT. Its protein product is CGAVSGNTIYF. The entire variable domain, with the rest obtained from reference TRBV19 and TRBJ1-3, is as follows: DGGITQSPKYLFRKEGQNVTLSCEQNLNHDAMYWYRQDPGQGLRLIYYSQIVNDFQKGDIAEGYSVSREKKESFPLTVTSAQKNPTAFYLCGAVSGNTIYFGEGSWLTVV.

V is TRBV15 and J is TRBJ2-1, with a tentative D call TRBD2 (5 bases). V dropped 3 bases and J dropped 7 bases, with 10 bases sitting between them. Germline CDR1 reads LNHNV; CDR2 reads YYDKDF (reference sequence). The CDR3 contains 13 residues. Here the CDR3 reads CATSRTTANEQFF. In DNA, the CDR3 is TGTGCCACCAGCAGGACTACGGCGAATGAGCAGTTCTTC.

The chain carries TRBV6-5 and TRBJ2-7; D not resolved. V lost 4 bases and J lost 3, with 10 bases in between. CDR3 length: 13 residues. Germline V gives CDR1 MNHEY, CDR2 SVGAGI. The CDR3 DNA follows: TGTGCCAGCAGTTTTGGCGGCCACTACGAGCAGTACTTC. Its protein product is CASSFGGHYEQYF.

The chain uses TRBV11-3 and TRBJ2-3; 7 bases are a match to TRBD1. V shed 1 base and J 2 bases; nucleotides not matched to a gene: 9. This CDR3 has 17 amino acids. The V gene's germline CDR1 is SGHNT and CDR2 YENEEA. The CDR3 DNA sequence: TGTGCCAGCAGCTTAGGAAAAAACAGGGGACCCACAGATACGCAGTATTTT. Amino acid sequence: CASSLGKNRGPTDTQYF. Combining the CDR3 with reference TRBV11-3 and TRBJ2-3 gives the whole variable domain EAGVVQSPRYKIIEKKQPVAFWCNPISGHNTLYWYLQNLGQGPELLIRYENEEAVDDSQLPKDRFSAERLKGVDSTLKIQPAELGDSAVYLCASSLGKNRGPTDTQYFGPGTRLTVL.

The chain recombines TRBV10-3 with TRBJ1-3; D is perhaps TRBD1 (5 bases). The CDR3 length is 14 residues. In germline, CDR1 is ENHRY, CDR2 SYGVKD. Trimming left V 8 bases short and J 0 bases short, with 11 bases between. The CDR3 sequence is CAIRSGLSGNTIYF. As DNA, the CDR3 is TGTGCCATCCGATCAGGGCTCTCTGGAAACACCATATATTTT.

This CDR3 reads CASTPDTGPLYNEQFF. For the CDR3, the DNA is TGCGCCAGCACCCCGGATACAGGGCCCCTATACAATGAGCAGTTCTTC. V gene TRBV5-1 combines with J gene TRBJ2-1, with D possibly TRBD1 on 6 matching bases. This CDR3 is built from 16 residues. V dropped 6 bases and J dropped 4 bases, with 20 bases sitting between them. The V gene's germline CDR1 is SGHRS and CDR2 YFSETQ.

The chain is built from TRBV4-1 and TRBJ2-7, with TRBD1 matching over 9 bases. The length of the CDR3 is 16 residues. Trimming cost V 3 bases and J 0 bases; bases outside gene matches: 6. Germline loops: CDR1 MGHRA, CDR2 YSYEKL. The CDR3, as DNA: TGCGCCAGCAGCCAGGGGACAGGGTGGAGCTCCTACGAGCAGTACTTC. This sequence encodes CASSQGTGWSSYEQYF.

As regards this clone: An end of the junction does not agree with germline; a read error may underlie this. The genes are TRBV3-1 (or the pseudogene TRBV3-2) and TRBJ2-3; D call uncertain. CDR3 size: 13 residues. Germline CDR1 and CDR2: LGHDT and YNNKEL (reference sequence). CDR3 region: CASSQKPGPSLLF. CDR3 bases: TGTGCCAGCAGCCAAAAGCCGGGCCCATCCTTGCTTTTT.

The chain links TRBV18 to TRBJ1-1; D is undetermined. Germline V lookup: CDR1 KGHSH, CDR2 LQKENI. The CDR3 spans 12 residues. The CDR3 spells CAAHGGQTEAFF. The DNA for the CDR3 is TGTGCGGCCCATGGAGGGCAAACTGAAGCTTTCTTT. Filled out from reference TRBV18 and TRBJ1-1, the complete variable domain reads NAGVMQNPRHLVRRRGQEARLRCSPMKGHSHVYWYRQLPEEGLKFMVYLQKENIIDESGMPKERFSAEFPKEGPSILRIQQVVRGDSAAYFCAAHGGQTEAFFGQGTRLTVV.

Note on this clone: Other DNA sequences in this specimen translate into the identical CDR3. CDR3 bases: TGTGCCAGCAGCTTAGGCCAGAACAATCAGCCCCAGCATTTT. This codes for CASSLGQNNQPQHF. This chain connects TRBV7-9 to TRBJ1-5, with D unclear. V was clipped by 1 base and J by 3 bases, with 7 bases between them. The CDR3 runs to 14 residues. Looked up from germline, CDR1 is SEHNR and CDR2 is FQNEAQ (reference sequence).

V is TRBV5-1 and J is TRBJ1-1; D perhaps matches TRBD1 (6 bases). This CDR3 is built from 13 residues. Per the germline V gene, CDR1 is SGHRS and CDR2 is YFSETQ. V was clipped by 5 bases and J by 2 bases, with 10 bases between them. In DNA form, the CDR3 reads TGCGCCAGCAGTAGACAGGTAAACACTGAAGCTTTCTTT. Protein product: CASSRQVNTEAFF.

The chain uses TRBV5-1 and TRBJ2-5; 7 bases agree with TRBD1. Germline V lookup: CDR1 SGHRS, CDR2 YFSETQ. V shed 0 bases, J shed 8 bases, and the junction held 10 bases outside the gene matches. The CDR3 consists of 15 residues. Here the CDR3 DNA reads TGCGCCAGCAGCTTGGGACAGGGAGACCTCATCACCCAGTACTTC. Its translation: CASSLGQGDLITQYF.